Each of the 8 T cell receptor beta chains below was sequenced from the same sample in a study of Graves' ophthalmopathy and Graves' hyperthyroidism. Amplification from RNA transcripts yielded the TCR beta CDR3 regions. Second-round multiplex PCR came after a first-round RT-PCR that employed HTBI primers. TCRdb ran MiXCR on the multiplex PCR reads and lists one entry per CDR3 protein. The data show 300,000 to 400,000 distinct CDR3 sequences, approximately 18% seen once. Sample: peripheral blood. The receptors originated from an adult woman with stable Graves' hyperthyroidism.

This clonotype was detected ten times or more. The chain combines TRBV28 with TRBJ2-7; possible D gene TRBD2, 5 bases. Between the trimmed V and J ends, which lost 7 bases and 6 bases, there was a span of 13 bases. CDR1 and CDR2 (germline): MDHEN, SYDVKM. This CDR3 is 12 amino acids long. In DNA form, the CDR3 reads TGTGCCAGCACCGTGGGTGGGAGCGAGCAGTACTTC. This gives the protein CASTVGGSEQYF.

On this clonotype itself: A clone one base away is much larger, so this may be a read error. This chain links TRBV7-9 with TRBJ2-5; unclear D gene. This CDR3 has 13 residues. The germline CDR1 and CDR2 sequences are SEHNR and FQNEAQ (reference sequence). V gave up 7 bases and J gave up 5 bases, with 14 bases separating them. Written as DNA, the CDR3 is TGTGCCAGCAACAGAAACACGAGGGAGACCCAGTACTTC. It specifies CASNRNTRETQYF.

This clonotype was seen at least ten times. The V call is TRBV6-5, the J call TRBJ2-5, with TRBD1 identical over 8 bases. J was trimmed by 5 bases and V by 0 bases; bases with no gene match: 8. Germline values: CDR1 MNHEY, CDR2 SVGAGI. The CDR3 loop spans 16 amino acids. The CDR3 region is CASSYSIGTGRETQYF. The CDR3 DNA sequence: TGTGCCAGCAGTTACTCGATAGGGACAGGACGGGAGACCCAGTACTTC.

This clonotype appeared many times. V and J are TRBV28 and TRBJ1-1, with D tentatively TRBD1 (6 bases). Trimming took off 7 bases at V and 0 bases at J, with 18 bases between the two ends. This CDR3 is built from 16 residues. Germline V gene sequence: CDR1 MDHEN, CDR2 SYDVKM. CDR3 bases: TGTGCCAGCACGAATCAGGGGAAGGGAATGAACACTGAAGCTTTCTTT. Protein: CASTNQGKGMNTEAFF.

This clonotype appeared many times. The CDR3: CASSATSGRDIQYF. The CDR3 DNA is TGTGCCAGCAGCGCGACTAGCGGGAGGGACATTCAGTACTTC. V is TRBV2 and J is TRBJ2-4, with 14 bases that match TRBD2. Looked up from germline, CDR1 is SNHLY and CDR2 is FYNNEI. This CDR3 has 14 amino acids. J lost 8 bases, V lost 6 bases, and 3 bases had no gene match.

Ten or more counts support this clonotype. The chain carries TRBV10-3 and TRBJ1-1; D is unresolved. CDR3 length equals 18 residues. CDR1 is ENHRY and CDR2 is SYGVKD in the germline V gene. The V end was cut by 3 bases, the J end by 5 bases, with 25 bases between. CDR3 in DNA: TGTGCCATCAGTGACCACACGAGGGAGGGCCCCAAGGGAACTGAAGCTTTCTTT. Amino acids: CAISDHTREGPKGTEAFF.

The V gene is TRBV9, the J gene TRBJ1-2, with 7 positions matching TRBD1. This CDR3 contains 15 residues. The junction had 4 bases not matched to a gene; V was cut back by 0 bases and J by 2 bases. The germline V gene encodes CDR1 SGDLS and CDR2 YYNGEE. The CDR3: CASSVGDRINYGYTF. As DNA, the CDR3 is TGTGCCAGCAGCGTAGGGGACAGAATAAACTATGGCTACACCTTC.

This clonotype was observed many times. The rearrangement links TRBV10-3 to TRBJ1-1; 7 bases fit TRBD1. CDR1 is ENHRY and CDR2 is SYGVKD in the germline V gene. J was trimmed by 1 base and V by 7 bases; bases with no gene match: 6. The length of the CDR3 is 14 residues. Here the CDR3 reads CAITRDRQNTEAFF. The CDR3 DNA reads TGTGCCATCACTAGGGACAGACAGAACACTGAAGCTTTCTTT.